Following are 20 T cell receptor beta chains from one sample sequenced in a study of technical replicates of blood from several donors. Using immunoSEQ multiplex PCR, the repertoire was profiled, and TCRdb retains in-frame clones only, with some absent. In the table there are about 84,000 clones, almost 98% of which are singletons. Material for sequencing was T cells isolated from PBMCs. All receptors come from a human donor in good health.

V usage is TRBV6-5 and J usage is TRBJ2-5, with D possibly matching TRBD1 (7 bases). V was trimmed by 6 bases and J by 7 bases, leaving 21 bases between them. This CDR3 has 15 amino acids. Germline CDR1 reads MNHEY; CDR2 reads SVGAGI. The CDR3 coding sequence is TGTGCCAGCAGAACTAACCGCAGGGGGGCTGGGACCCAGTACTTC. Amino acid sequence: CASRTNRRGAGTQYF.

The V and J genes are TRBV29-1 and TRBJ1-4; D ambiguous. Trimming removed 4 bases from V and 8 bases from J, with 11 bases in between. The length of the CDR3 is 12 residues. Germline-derived CDR1 and CDR2 are SQVTM and ANQGSEA. In nucleotides, the CDR3 is TGCAGCGTTGCGGGGAAACAAGAAAAACTGTTTTTT. Protein sequence: CSVAGKQEKLFF.

This clone showed up just once. The chain employs TRBV10-2 and TRBJ2-1, with 10 bases that match TRBD2. The CDR3 length is 18 residues. V shed 7 bases and J 6 bases; nucleotides not matched to a gene: 18. CDR1 and CDR2 from the germline V gene are WSHSY and SAAADI. This CDR3 is CASMAGIAGGFFFNEQFF. DNA of the CDR3: TGCGCCAGCATGGCGGGGATAGCGGGAGGTTTTTTCTTCAATGAGCAGTTCTTC.

This sequence joins TRBV7-2 and TRBJ2-3; 11 nucleotides align to TRBD2. CDR3 size: 15 residues. Germline loops: CDR1 SGHTA, CDR2 FQGNSA. V shed 6 bases and J 0 bases; nucleotides not matched to a gene: 2. The CDR3 reads CASSSSGGSTDTQYF. The CDR3 DNA reads TGTGCCAGCAGTTCTAGCGGGGGGAGCACAGATACGCAGTATTTT. The full variable domain, its missing parts supplied by reference TRBV7-2 and TRBJ2-3, is GAGVSQSPSNKVTEKGKDVELRCDPISGHTALYWYRQSLGQGLEFLIYFQGNSAPDKSGLPSDRFSAERTGGSVSTLTIQRTQQEDSAVYLCASSSSGGSTDTQYFGPGTRLTVL.

The rearrangement uses TRBV6-9 and TRBJ1-2; 7 bases map to TRBD1. V gave up 6 bases and J gave up 6 bases; unmatched junction bases: 16. This CDR3 is 16 amino acids long. CDR1 and CDR2 (germline): MNHGY, SVAAGI. The CDR3 DNA sequence: TGTGCCAGCAGCGATAAGACACGACAGGGAGGTGATGGCTACACCTTC. Translation: CASSDKTRQGGDGYTF.

The rearrangement uses TRBV29-1 and TRBJ1-1; D might be TRBD1 (6 bases). The CDR3 covers 13 residues. Trimming shortened V by 4 bases and J by 3 bases, and 12 bases separated the two germline ends. Per the germline V gene, CDR1 is SQVTM and CDR2 is ANQGSEA. The CDR3 loop is CSVVGTTYTEAFF. The CDR3, as DNA: TGCAGCGTTGTTGGGACAACGTACACTGAAGCTTTCTTT.

The CDR3 region has the DNA TGTGCCTGGTGCCTCGGGACAGGGGTTTGTGAGCAGTTCTTC. Its protein is CAWCLGTGVCEQFF. The chain employs TRBV30 and TRBJ2-1, with 10 bases aligning to TRBD1. Per the germline V gene, CDR1 is GTSNPN and CDR2 is SVGIG (reference sequence). The V and J ends lost 5 bases and 9 bases, in that order; junction bases with no gene match: 10. This CDR3 is built from 14 residues. Full variable domain (outside the CDR3, taken from reference TRBV30 and TRBJ2-1): SQTIHQWPATLVQPVGSPLSLECTVEGTSNPNLYWYRQAAGRGLQLLFYSVGIGQISSEVPQNLSASRPQDRQFILSSKKLLLSDSGFYLCAWCLGTGVCEQFFGPGTRLTVL.

This sequence joins TRBV5-4 and TRBJ1-5, with D tentatively TRBD1 (5 bases). V shed 1 base and J shed 8 bases, with 13 bases lying between them. Germline assignment: CDR1 SGHNT and CDR2 YYREEE (reference sequence). This CDR3 has 14 residues. CDR3 residues: CASSLLGGSEPQHF. CDR3 nucleotides: TGTGCCAGCAGCTTGCTCGGGGGGTCGGAGCCCCAGCATTTT.

This chain uses TRBV7-2 with TRBJ2-1; 8 bases agree with TRBD2. CDR3 length: 16 residues. CDR1 is SGHTA and CDR2 is FQGNSA in the germline V gene. V shed 0 bases, J shed 2 bases, and the junction held 3 bases outside the gene matches. CDR3 nucleotide sequence: TGTGCCAGCAGCTTAGCCCGGCGGGGGGCCTACAATGAGCAGTTCTTC. It translates to CASSLARRGAYNEQFF.

This sequence joins TRBV4-1 and TRBJ1-5; the D gene is possibly TRBD1 (6 bases). This CDR3 has 14 residues. V was trimmed by 5 bases and J by 6 bases, leaving 14 bases between them. Germline lookup yields CDR1 MGHRA and CDR2 YSYEKL. The DNA of the CDR3 is TGCGCCAGCAGCTGGGGACAAGGGAGTCAGCCCCAGCATTTT. Protein sequence: CASSWGQGSQPQHF.

V gene TRBV5-6 combines with J gene TRBJ2-3; D perhaps matches TRBD1 (5 bases). CDR1 is SGHDT and CDR2 is YYEEEE in the germline V gene. The CDR3 runs to 15 residues. The V end was cut by 1 base, the J end by 6 bases, with 15 bases between. CDR3 sequence (DNA): TGTGCCAGCAGCTTGTGGGGCCAGATATTCGATACGCAGTATTTT. Amino acid sequence: CASSLWGQIFDTQYF.

The V and J genes are TRBV6-5 and TRBJ1-5; a possible D gene is TRBD1 (6 bases). Trimming cost V 5 bases and J 6 bases, with 14 bases left between them. Germline V lookup: CDR1 MNHEY, CDR2 SVGAGI. This CDR3 contains 14 residues. Here the CDR3 reads CASSPHRAGQPQHF. CDR3 nucleotides: TGTGCCAGCAGTCCGCACAGGGCGGGTCAGCCCCAGCATTTT.

This clone has a single count. The CDR3 coding sequence is TGTGCCAGCAGTGCGGGACTAGCGGGGGGGCCTGAGACCCAGTACTTC. Its translation: CASSAGLAGGPETQYF. J is TRBJ2-5 and V is TRBV6-1, with 16 positions matching TRBD2. The CDR3 totals 16 residues. Trimming cost V 4 bases and J 5 bases; bases outside gene matches: 4. Germline values: CDR1 MNHNS, CDR2 SASEGT.

CDR3 protein: CASSEGGGAIHEQFF. CDR3 coding DNA: TGTGCCAGCAGTGAGGGCGGGGGGGCCATCCATGAGCAGTTCTTC. The rearrangement uses TRBV6-4 and TRBJ2-1; TRBD2 agrees at 9 bases. The V segment lost 3 bases and the J segment 8 bases; nucleotides outside the gene matches: 8. CDR1 and CDR2 from the germline V gene are MRHNA and SNTAGT. The CDR3 sequence is 15 residues long.

As DNA, the CDR3 is TGTGCCGGGGGAGGGCCGCCAACTAATGAAAAACTGTTTTTT. Residues: CAGGGPPTNEKLFF. V usage is TRBV2 and J usage is TRBJ1-4; TRBD1 might be the D (5 bases). The length of the CDR3 is 14 residues. Germline-derived CDR1 and CDR2 are SNHLY and FYNNEI. Trimming removed 11 bases from V and 0 bases from J, with 13 bases in between.

This clone was recorded only once. The chain combines TRBV5-1 with TRBJ2-2; D may be TRBD1 (6 bases). V was pared by 2 bases and J by 6 bases, with 14 bases between. CDR3 length equals 15 residues. CDR1 is SGHRS and CDR2 is YFSETQ in the germline V gene. CDR3 in amino acids: CASSFLQTGAGELFF. In DNA form, the CDR3 reads TGCGCCAGCAGCTTTCTTCAGACAGGCGCCGGGGAGCTGTTTTTT.

The chain carries TRBV6-5 and TRBJ2-1; 10 nucleotides agree with TRBD1. Germline assignment: CDR1 MNHEY and CDR2 SVGAGI. The CDR3 has 14 residues. V was clipped by 6 bases and J by 6 bases; unmatched bases: 5. In DNA, the CDR3 is TGTGCCAGCAGCCCGGGACAGGGGATCAATGAGCAGTTCTTC. It yields the protein CASSPGQGINEQFF.

The CDR3 loop reads CASSFLDRNYGYTF. The CDR3 bases are TGTGCCAGCAGCTTCCTGGACAGAAACTATGGCTACACCTTC. V and J are TRBV5-5 and TRBJ1-2, with D tentatively TRBD1 (6 bases). V lost 2 bases to trimming and J lost 2 bases, with 10 bases between them. The CDR3 runs to 14 residues. Germline CDR1 SGHKS, CDR2 YYEKEE (reference sequence).

The chain employs TRBV19 and TRBJ2-1, with 13 bases matching TRBD2. Germline CDR1 LNHDA, CDR2 SQIVND (reference sequence). Trimming at V came to 7 bases and at J to 7 bases, leaving 7 bases not matched to a gene. The CDR3 has 15 residues. The CDR3 bases are TGTGCCAGTACCGGACTAGCGGGAGATCGGAATGAGCAGTTCTTC. It codes for CASTGLAGDRNEQFF.

The CDR3 DNA follows: TGCGCCAGCAGCGAACACAGGGAGAATGAAAAACTGTTTTTT. It encodes CASSEHRENEKLFF. This chain joins TRBV10-1 and TRBJ1-4; D might be TRBD1 (6 bases). The CDR3 runs 14 residues. CDR1 and CDR2 (germline): WNHNN, SYGVQD (reference sequence). Trimming removed 6 bases at V and 5 bases at J, with 13 bases between.